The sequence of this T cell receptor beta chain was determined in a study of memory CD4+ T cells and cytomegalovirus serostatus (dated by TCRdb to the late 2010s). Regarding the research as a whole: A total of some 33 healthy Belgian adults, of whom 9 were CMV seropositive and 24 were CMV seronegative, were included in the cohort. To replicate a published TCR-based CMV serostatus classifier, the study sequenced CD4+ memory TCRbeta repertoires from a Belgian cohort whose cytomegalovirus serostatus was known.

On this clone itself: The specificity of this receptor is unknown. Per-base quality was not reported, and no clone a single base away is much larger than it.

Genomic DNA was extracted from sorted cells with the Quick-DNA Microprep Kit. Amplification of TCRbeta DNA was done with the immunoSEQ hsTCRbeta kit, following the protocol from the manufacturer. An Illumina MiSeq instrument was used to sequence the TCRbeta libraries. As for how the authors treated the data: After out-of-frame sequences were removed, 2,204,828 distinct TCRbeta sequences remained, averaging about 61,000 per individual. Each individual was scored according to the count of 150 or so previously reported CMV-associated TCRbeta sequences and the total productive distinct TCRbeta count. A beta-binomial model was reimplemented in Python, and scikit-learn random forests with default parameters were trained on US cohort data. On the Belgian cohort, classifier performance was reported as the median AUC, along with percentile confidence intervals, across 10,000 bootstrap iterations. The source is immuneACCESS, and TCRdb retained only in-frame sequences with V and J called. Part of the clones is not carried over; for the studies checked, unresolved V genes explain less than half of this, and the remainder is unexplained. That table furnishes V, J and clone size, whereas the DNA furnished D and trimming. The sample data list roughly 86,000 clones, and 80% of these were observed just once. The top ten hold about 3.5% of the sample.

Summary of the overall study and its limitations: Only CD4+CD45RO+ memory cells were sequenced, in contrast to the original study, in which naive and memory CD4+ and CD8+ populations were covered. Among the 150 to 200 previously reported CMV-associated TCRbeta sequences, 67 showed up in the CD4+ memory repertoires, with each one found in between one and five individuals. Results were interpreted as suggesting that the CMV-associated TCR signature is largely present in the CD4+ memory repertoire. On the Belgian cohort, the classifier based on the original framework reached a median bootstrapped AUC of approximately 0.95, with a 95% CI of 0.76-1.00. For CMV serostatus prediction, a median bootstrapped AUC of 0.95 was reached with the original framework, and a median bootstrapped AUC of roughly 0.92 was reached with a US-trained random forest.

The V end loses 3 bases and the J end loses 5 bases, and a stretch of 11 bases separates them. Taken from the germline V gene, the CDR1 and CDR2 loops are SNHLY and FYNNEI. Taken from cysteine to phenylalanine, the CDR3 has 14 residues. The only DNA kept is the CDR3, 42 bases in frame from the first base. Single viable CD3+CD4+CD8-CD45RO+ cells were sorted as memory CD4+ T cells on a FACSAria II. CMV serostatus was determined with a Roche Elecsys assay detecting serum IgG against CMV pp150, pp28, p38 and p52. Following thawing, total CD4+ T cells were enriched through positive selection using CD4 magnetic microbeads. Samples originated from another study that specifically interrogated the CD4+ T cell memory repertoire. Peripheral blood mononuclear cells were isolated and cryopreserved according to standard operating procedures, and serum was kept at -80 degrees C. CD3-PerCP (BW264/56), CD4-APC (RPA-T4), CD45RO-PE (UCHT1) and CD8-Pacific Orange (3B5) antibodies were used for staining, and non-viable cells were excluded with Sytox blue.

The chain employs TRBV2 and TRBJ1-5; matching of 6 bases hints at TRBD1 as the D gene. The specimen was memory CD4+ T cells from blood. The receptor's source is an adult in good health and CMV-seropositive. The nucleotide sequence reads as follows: TGTGCCAGCAGTGAGTCCCAGGGGTATCAGCCCCAGCATTTT. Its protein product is CASSESQGYQPQHF.